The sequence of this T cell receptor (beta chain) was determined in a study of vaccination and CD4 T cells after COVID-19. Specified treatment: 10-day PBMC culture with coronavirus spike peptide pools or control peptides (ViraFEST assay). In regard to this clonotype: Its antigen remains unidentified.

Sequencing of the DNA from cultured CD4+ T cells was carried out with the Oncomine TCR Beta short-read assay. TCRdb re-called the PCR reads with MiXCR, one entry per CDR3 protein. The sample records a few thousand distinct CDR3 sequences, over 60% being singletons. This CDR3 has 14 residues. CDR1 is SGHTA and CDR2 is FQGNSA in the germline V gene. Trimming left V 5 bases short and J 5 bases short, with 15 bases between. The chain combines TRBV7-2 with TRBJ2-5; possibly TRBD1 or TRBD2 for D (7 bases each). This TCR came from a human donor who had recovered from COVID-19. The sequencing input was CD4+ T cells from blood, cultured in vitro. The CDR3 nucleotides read TGTGCCAGCAGCCCGAGGGGGCGGGAGGAGACCCAGTACTTC. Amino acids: CASSPRGREETQYF. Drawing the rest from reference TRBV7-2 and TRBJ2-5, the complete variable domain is GAGVSQSPSNKVTEKGKDVELRCDPISGHTALYWYRQSLGQGLEFLIYFQGNSAPDKSGLPSDRFSAERTGGSVSTLTIQRTQQEDSAVYLCASSPRGREETQYFGPGTRLLVL.